This T cell receptor beta chain emerged from a study of cytomegalovirus exposure and HLA in healthy donors. General study points: Previous analysis showed most TCR beta V segments were productive about 87% or about 30% of the time. Cytomegalovirus-associated TCR beta chains were listed, numbering 150 to 200.

It was with 60 Vbeta and 13 Jbeta primers that the PCR ran. TCRdb keeps only in-frame clones here, not all; method: immunoSEQ multiplex PCR. Of over 200,000 clones listed, 75% to 90% are singletons. About this clone itself: Its target is unknown.

This CDR3 comprises 15 residues. V was shortened by 0 bases and J by 6 bases, with 13 bases between the two germline ends. Per germline, CDR1 LGHNA and CDR2 YSLEER. The TCR was taken from a woman under 30 in good health and CMV-seronegative. The genes are TRBV4-3 and TRBJ2-3; maybe TRBD1 (6 bases). Source material: PBMCs. CDR3 nucleotide sequence: TGCGCCAGCAGCCAAGATATCGCAGGGGCGGATACGCAGTATTTT. This gives the protein CASSQDIAGADTQYF.